Described below is a single T cell receptor beta chain sequence and its context. The sample is drawn from a study of blood T cell repertoires in COVID-19. Using immunoSEQ multiplex PCR, the repertoire was profiled, and TCRdb retains in-frame clones only, with some absent. This sample has roughly 190,000 clones, with around 84% found just once. CDR1 and CDR2 (germline): LNHDA, SQIVND (reference sequence). This CDR3 region has 13 residues. V dropped 5 bases and J dropped 5 bases, with 12 bases sitting between them. This clonotype was sampled from a woman aged 25 to 39 who had been exposed to COVID-19. Specimen: PBMCs or T cells enriched from blood (not recorded which). The V and J genes are TRBV19 and TRBJ2-5; D might be TRBD2 (5 bases). CDR3 in amino acids: CASSPWGVETQYF. CDR3 DNA: TGTGCCAGTAGTCCGTGGGGAGTCGAGACCCAGTACTTC.